The sequence of this T cell receptor (beta chain) was determined in a study of blood T cell repertoires in COVID-19. Background on the study: Samples came from the United States, Italy and Spain, spanning acute and convalescent COVID-19.

This clone was detected only once. The repertoire was sequenced with immunoSEQ multiplex PCR; TCRdb's copy has only in-frame clones and lacks some. Here the sample spans 95,000 to 100,000 clones, around 85% being singletons. This CDR3 is 22 amino acids long. The V and J ends lost 4 bases and 5 bases, in that order; junction bases with no gene match: 24. Germline V gene lookup returns CDR1 KGHDR and CDR2 SFDVKD. The clonotype was recovered from an older woman with active or convalescent COVID-19. The sample was peripheral blood. J is TRBJ2-2 and V is TRBV24-1; 10 nucleotides match TRBD2. CDR3 in DNA: TGTGCCACCAGTGACCCCTCTTTGGGTCTAGCGGGAGCGGGTATGAAGACCGGGGAGCTGTTTTTT. Its translation is CATSDPSLGLAGAGMKTGELFF.